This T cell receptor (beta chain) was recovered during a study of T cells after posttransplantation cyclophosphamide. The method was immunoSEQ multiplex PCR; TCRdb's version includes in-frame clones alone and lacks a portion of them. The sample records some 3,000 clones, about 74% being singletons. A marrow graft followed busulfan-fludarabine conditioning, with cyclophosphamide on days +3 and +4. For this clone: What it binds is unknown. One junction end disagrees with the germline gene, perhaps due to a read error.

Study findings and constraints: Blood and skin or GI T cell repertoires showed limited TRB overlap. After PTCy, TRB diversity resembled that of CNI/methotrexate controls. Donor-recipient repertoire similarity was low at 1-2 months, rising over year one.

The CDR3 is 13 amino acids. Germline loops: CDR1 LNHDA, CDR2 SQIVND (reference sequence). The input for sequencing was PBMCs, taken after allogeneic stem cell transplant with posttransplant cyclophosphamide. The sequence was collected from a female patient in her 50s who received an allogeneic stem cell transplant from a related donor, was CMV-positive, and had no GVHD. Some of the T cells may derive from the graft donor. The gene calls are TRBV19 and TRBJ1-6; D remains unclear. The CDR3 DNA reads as TGTGCCAGTAGTATTGACTATAATTCCCCCCTCCACTTT. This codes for CASSIDYNSPLHF.